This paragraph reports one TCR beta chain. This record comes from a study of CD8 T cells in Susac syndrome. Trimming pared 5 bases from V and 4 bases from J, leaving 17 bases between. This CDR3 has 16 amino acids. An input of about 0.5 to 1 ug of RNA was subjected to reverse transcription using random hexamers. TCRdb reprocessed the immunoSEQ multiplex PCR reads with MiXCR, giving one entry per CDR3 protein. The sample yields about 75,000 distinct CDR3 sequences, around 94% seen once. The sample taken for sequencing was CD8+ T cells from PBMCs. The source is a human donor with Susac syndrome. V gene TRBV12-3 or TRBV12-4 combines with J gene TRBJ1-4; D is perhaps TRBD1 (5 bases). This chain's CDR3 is CASSKQVTRGNEKLFF. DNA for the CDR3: TGTGCCAGCAGTAAACAGGTCACCCGGGGTAATGAAAAACTGTTTTTT.